Listed below are T cell receptor beta chains from one sample, sequenced in a study of T cells after yellow fever vaccination. MiXCR, applied by TCRdb to the 5' RACE reads, yields one record per CDR3 protein. In the table there are roughly 500,000 distinct CDR3 sequences, around 21% of which are singletons. The sample in question was PBMCs, obtained 15 days after the yellow fever booster vaccination. These receptors originate from a man aged 30-40 years who received the YFV17D yellow fever vaccine. Each CDR3 is given with its conserved first and last residue. A D gene is named only where the DNA matches it firmly.

d_gene: -; len: 13; v_gene: TRBV5-1; CDR3aa: CASSWRGSETQYF
d_gene: TRBD2; len: 16; v_gene: TRBV10-3; CDR3aa: CAISLAGGSNTDTQYF
d_gene: -; len: 14; v_gene: TRBV7-2; CDR3aa: CASSLMRSGNTIYF
d_gene: TRBD2; len: 15; v_gene: TRBV9; CDR3aa: CASSVGTSEIYEQYF
d_gene: -; len: 16; v_gene: TRBV7-2; CDR3aa: CASSFIKQHSYNEQFF
d_gene: TRBD1; len: 15; v_gene: TRBV5-1; CDR3aa: CASSLGDRLGEKLFF
d_gene: -; len: 16; v_gene: TRBV5-1; CDR3aa: CASSNILGISKETQYF
d_gene: -; len: 16; v_gene: TRBV5-1; CDR3aa: CASSPPGLSSYNEQFF
d_gene: TRBD1; len: 14; v_gene: TRBV5-1; CDR3aa: CASSLGQGANEQYF
d_gene: TRBD2; len: 18; v_gene: TRBV5-1; CDR3aa: CASRATRTSGNSYNEQFF
d_gene: TRBD1; len: 15; v_gene: TRBV12-3/TRBV12-4; CDR3aa: CASRRSQGAGNEQFF
d_gene: TRBD2; len: 16; v_gene: TRBV25-1; CDR3aa: CASSELSSGSTDTQYF
d_gene: TRBD2; len: 16; v_gene: TRBV7-3; CDR3aa: CASSPRGSGITETQYF
d_gene: -; len: 11; v_gene: TRBV6-6; CDR3aa: CASSAEGEQYF
d_gene: -; len: 14; v_gene: TRBV2; CDR3aa: CASFHRGGADTQYF
d_gene: TRBD2; len: 16; v_gene: TRBV6-2/TRBV6-3; CDR3aa: CASSPSGSKDTGELFF
d_gene: -; len: 15; v_gene: TRBV5-1; CDR3aa: CASSSNRAGANVLTF
d_gene: -; len: 14; v_gene: TRBV12-3/TRBV12-4; CDR3aa: CASSAGPNTGELFF
d_gene: TRBD2; len: 13; v_gene: TRBV12-3/TRBV12-4; CDR3aa: CASHLAGGYEQFF
d_gene: -; len: 12; v_gene: TRBV12-3/TRBV12-4; CDR3aa: CASSLERGGLFF
d_gene: -; len: 14; v_gene: TRBV7-2; CDR3aa: CASSFTPPGTEAFF
d_gene: -; len: 12; v_gene: TRBV20-1; CDR3aa: CSLKRGEWGQFF
d_gene: -; len: 16; v_gene: TRBV15; CDR3aa: CATSRRDKAGTDTQYF
d_gene: TRBD1; len: 15; v_gene: TRBV25-1; CDR3aa: CASSVRDSKPGELFF
d_gene: -; len: 15; v_gene: TRBV5-1; CDR3aa: CASSLPAANTGELFF
d_gene: TRBD2; len: 19; v_gene: TRBV7-8; CDR3aa: CASSTLLGGLAGNQETQYF
d_gene: -; len: 15; v_gene: TRBV7-9; CDR3aa: CASRLGDGVTGELFF